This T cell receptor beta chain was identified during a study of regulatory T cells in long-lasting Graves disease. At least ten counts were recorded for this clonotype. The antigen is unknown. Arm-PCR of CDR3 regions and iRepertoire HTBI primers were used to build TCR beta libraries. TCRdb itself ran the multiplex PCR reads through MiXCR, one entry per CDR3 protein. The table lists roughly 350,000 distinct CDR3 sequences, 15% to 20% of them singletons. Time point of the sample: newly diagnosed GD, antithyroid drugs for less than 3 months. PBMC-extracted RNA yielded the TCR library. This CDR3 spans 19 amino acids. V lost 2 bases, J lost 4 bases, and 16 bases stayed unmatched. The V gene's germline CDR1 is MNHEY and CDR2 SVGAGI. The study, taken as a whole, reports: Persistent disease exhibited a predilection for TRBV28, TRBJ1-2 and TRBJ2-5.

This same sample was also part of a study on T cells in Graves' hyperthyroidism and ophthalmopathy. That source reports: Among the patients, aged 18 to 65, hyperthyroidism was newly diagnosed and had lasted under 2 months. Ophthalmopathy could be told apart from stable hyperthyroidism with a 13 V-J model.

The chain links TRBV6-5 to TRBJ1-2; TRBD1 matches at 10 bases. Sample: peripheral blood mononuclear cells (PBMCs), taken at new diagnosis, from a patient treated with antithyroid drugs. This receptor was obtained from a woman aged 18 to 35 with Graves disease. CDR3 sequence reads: CASSYRGRDRGKKGYGYTF. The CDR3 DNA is TGTGCCAGCAGTTACCGGGGGCGGGACAGGGGAAAAAAAGGCTATGGCTACACCTTC.